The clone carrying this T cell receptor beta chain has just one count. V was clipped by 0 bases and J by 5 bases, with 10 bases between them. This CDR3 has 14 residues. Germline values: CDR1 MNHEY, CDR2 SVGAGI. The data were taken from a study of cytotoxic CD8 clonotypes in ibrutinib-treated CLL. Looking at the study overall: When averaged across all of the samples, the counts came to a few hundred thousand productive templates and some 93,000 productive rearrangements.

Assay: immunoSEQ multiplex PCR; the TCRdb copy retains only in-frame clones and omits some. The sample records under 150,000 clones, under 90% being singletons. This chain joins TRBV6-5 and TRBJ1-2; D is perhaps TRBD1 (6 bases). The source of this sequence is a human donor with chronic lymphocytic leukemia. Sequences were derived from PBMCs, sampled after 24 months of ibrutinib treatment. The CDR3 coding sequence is TGTGCCAGCAGTTACTCGATAGGGGGTTATGGCTACACCTTC. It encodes CASSYSIGGYGYTF.